A selection of T cell receptor beta chains follows, all from one sample in a study of response to subunit inactivated influenza vaccine. TCRdb reprocessed the RT-PCR reads with MiXCR, giving one entry per CDR3 protein. The table includes fewer than 600,000 distinct CDR3 sequences, around 7.7% detected once. Sequences were derived from PBMCs from blood, sampled approximately 25 months after vaccination. The receptors here all came from a man aged 50-75 years who received an inactivated influenza vaccine. Both conserved end residues are part of each CDR3.

j_call cdr3_length v_call cdr3_aa
TRBJ1-5 14 TRBV30 CAWSRPISNQPQHF
TRBJ2-6 18 TRBV7-8 CASSLALPLGPGANVLTF
TRBJ2-2 17 TRBV28 CASSTELADLLTGELFF
TRBJ1-1 15 TRBV9 CASSPEAYSNTEAFF
TRBJ1-1 14 TRBV6-1 CASKTGTALVGAFF
TRBJ2-7 14 TRBV5-6 CASSWAYRGHEQYF
TRBJ2-3 15 TRBV6-2/TRBV6-3 CASRVSGVRTDTQYF
TRBJ1-3 19 TRBV11-1 CASSPPGGRKDTSGNTIYF
TRBJ1-6 12 TRBV25-1 CASSEWDSPLHF
TRBJ2-2 15 TRBV5-1 CASSAEGPTTGELFF
TRBJ2-1 13 TRBV6-1 CASGLAPYNEQFF
TRBJ1-1 13 TRBV27 CASSPLGNTEAFF
TRBJ2-7 12 TRBV20-1 CSARDLVYEQYF
TRBJ1-3 11 TRBV29-1 CSVVLGNTIYF
TRBJ1-1 16 TRBV11-2 CASSLVGQGENTEAFF
TRBJ2-7 16 TRBV7-8 CASSLQPGFGSYEQYF
TRBJ1-1 12 TRBV6-1 CAVLQGITEAFF
TRBJ2-1 15 TRBV5-1 CASSLQGADYNEQFF
TRBJ2-4 18 TRBV4-3 CASSQVFGGSLFPVIQYF
TRBJ1-2 15 TRBV7-2 CASSLDPGSNYGYTF
TRBJ1-2 15 TRBV12-3/TRBV12-4 CASRLGQGANYGYTF
TRBJ2-7 12 TRBV7-9 CASSFSQYEQYF
TRBJ2-3 14 TRBV29-1 CSVGQGPNTDTQYF
TRBJ2-3 16 TRBV5-5 CASSPSSGGGTDTQYF
TRBJ2-1 13 TRBV28 CAIAGSSYNEQFF
TRBJ1-1 15 TRBV7-8 CASSLVAGAGTEAFF
TRBJ1-5 15 TRBV2 CASSEVEAGHQPQHF
TRBJ1-1 16 TRBV19 CASSKDRMGRNTEAFF
TRBJ1-2 15 TRBV4-3 CASSQDPTGSYGYTF
TRBJ2-1 13 TRBV28 CASSLGQRFEQFF
TRBJ2-3 18 TRBV11-2 CASSQSKGLAVRTDTQYF
TRBJ2-5 15 TRBV20-1 CSASPTGQGRETQYF
TRBJ2-5 15 TRBV6-2/TRBV6-3 CASRTSGGYQETQYF
TRBJ1-1 15 TRBV18 CASSPTDRGNTEAFF
TRBJ2-5 12 TRBV29-1 CSTGGGGETQYF
TRBJ1-2 15 TRBV24-1 CATSDSQASRYGYTF
TRBJ2-5 16 TRBV24-1 CATSDNRVGKEETQYF
TRBJ2-6 17 TRBV4-3 CASSQTARTSGANVLTF
TRBJ2-1 11 TRBV12-3/TRBV12-4 CASSPLGVQFF
TRBJ1-6 15 TRBV4-3 CASSQDRGRNSPLHF
TRBJ2-3 16 TRBV29-1 CSVDPRRGLAGVTQYF
TRBJ2-7 13 TRBV20-1 CSASMEARGEQYF
TRBJ2-3 14 TRBV18 CASTNLADTDTQYF
TRBJ1-1 12 TRBV20-1 CSAPWRAKGAFF
TRBJ1-6 16 TRBV4-3 CASSQDRGTSNSPLHF
TRBJ2-3 15 TRBV6-1 CASRGQLHSTDTQYF
TRBJ2-5 15 TRBV5-1 CASSWGTGAQETQYF
TRBJ1-3 15 TRBV5-1 CASSLDLAAGNTIYF
TRBJ1-1 17 TRBV5-1 CASSLGIAAGQNTEAFF
TRBJ2-7 16 TRBV6-5 CASSYSLKAGWNEQYF
TRBJ2-3 18 TRBV23-1 CASSQSHPICGRADTQYF
TRBJ2-1 17 TRBV9 CASSVVFGSLGDNEQFF
TRBJ2-3 14 TRBV2 CASSLQGARGTQYF
TRBJ2-7 15 TRBV30 CAWSVLGGGGNEQYF
TRBJ2-3 17 TRBV15 CATSRLAGGPYTDTQYF
TRBJ2-5 14 TRBV7-7 CASSERGIQETQYF